This TCR beta chain stems from a study of cytomegalovirus exposure and HLA in healthy donors. It was with 60 Vbeta and 13 Jbeta primers that the PCR ran. Libraries were prepared by immunoSEQ multiplex PCR; TCRdb keeps only in-frame clonotypes and omits some of them. Found here are fewer than 200,000 clones, around 90% of them singletons; the top ten hold about 1.1%. Comments on this clone: The target antigen is unknown.

General study points: Researchers counted around 180 TCR beta chains as cytomegalovirus-associated. Most TCR sequences were seen very rarely across donors, but some public TCRs occurred in many. Among the sequence variants, a highly shared cluster was likely an artifact of sequencing. In an earlier analysis, in around 590 donors, most V segments appeared productive either ~90% or ~30% of the time.

The V gene's germline CDR1 is SGDLS and CDR2 YYNGEE. The V segment lost 0 bases and the J segment 3 bases; nucleotides outside the gene matches: 7. The CDR3 loop spans 18 amino acids. The sample was PBMCs. This clonotype was obtained from a boy aged 2 to 10 in good health and CMV-seronegative. The genes are TRBV9 and TRBJ2-2; 11 positions agree with TRBD2. The CDR3 loop reads CASSVGAGLADHTGELFF. The CDR3 DNA reads TGTGCCAGCAGCGTAGGGGCGGGACTAGCGGACCACACCGGGGAGCTGTTTTTT.